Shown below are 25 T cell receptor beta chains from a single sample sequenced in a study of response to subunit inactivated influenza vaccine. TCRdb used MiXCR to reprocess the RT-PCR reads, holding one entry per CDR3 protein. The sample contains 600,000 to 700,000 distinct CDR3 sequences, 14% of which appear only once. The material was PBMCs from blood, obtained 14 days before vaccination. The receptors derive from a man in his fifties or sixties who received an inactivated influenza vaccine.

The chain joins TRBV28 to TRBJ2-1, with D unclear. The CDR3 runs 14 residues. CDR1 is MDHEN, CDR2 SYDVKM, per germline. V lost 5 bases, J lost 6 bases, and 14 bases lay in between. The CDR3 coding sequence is TGTGCCAGCAGTCCGTATGGGGTGGGCAATGAGCAGTTCTTC. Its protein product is CASSPYGVGNEQFF.

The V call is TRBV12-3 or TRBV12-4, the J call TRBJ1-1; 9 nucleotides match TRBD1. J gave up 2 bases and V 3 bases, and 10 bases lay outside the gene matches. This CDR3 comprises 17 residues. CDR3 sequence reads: CASSFRTGEGGNTEAFF. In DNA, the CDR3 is TGTGCCAGCAGTTTTCGGACAGGGGAGGGTGGTAACACTGAAGCTTTCTTT.

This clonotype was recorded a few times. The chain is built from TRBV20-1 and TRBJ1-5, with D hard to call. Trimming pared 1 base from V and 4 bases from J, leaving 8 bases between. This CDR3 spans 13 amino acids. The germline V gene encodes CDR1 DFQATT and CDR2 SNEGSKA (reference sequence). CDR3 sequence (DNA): TGCAGTGCTAGAGGGCAGCTTAATCAGCCCCAGCATTTT. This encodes CSARGQLNQPQHF.

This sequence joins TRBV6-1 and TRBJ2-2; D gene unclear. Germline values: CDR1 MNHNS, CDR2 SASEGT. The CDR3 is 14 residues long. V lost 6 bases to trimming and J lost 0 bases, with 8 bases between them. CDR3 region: CASSQAPNTGELFF. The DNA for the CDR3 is TGTGCCAGCAGCCAGGCTCCGAACACCGGGGAGCTGTTTTTT.

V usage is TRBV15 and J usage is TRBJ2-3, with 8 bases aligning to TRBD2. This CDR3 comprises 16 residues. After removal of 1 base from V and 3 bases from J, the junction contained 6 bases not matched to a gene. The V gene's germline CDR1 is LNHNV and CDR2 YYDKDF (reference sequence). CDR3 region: CATSRGAGGATDTQYF. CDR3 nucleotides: TGTGCCACCAGCAGAGGCGCCGGGGGGGCGACAGATACGCAGTATTTT.

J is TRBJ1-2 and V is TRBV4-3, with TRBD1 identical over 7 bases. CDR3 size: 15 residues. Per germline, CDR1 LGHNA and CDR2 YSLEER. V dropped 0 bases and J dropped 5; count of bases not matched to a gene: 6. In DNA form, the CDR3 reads TGCGCCAGCAGCCAAGACTACGACAGGGAATATGGCTACACCTTC. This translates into CASSQDYDREYGYTF.

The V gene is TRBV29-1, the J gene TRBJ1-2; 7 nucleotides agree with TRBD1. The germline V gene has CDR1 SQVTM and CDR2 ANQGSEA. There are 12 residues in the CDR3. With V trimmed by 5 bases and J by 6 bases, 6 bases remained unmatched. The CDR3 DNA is TGCAGCGTTACCCAGGGGGGAAATGGCTACACCTTC. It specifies CSVTQGGNGYTF.

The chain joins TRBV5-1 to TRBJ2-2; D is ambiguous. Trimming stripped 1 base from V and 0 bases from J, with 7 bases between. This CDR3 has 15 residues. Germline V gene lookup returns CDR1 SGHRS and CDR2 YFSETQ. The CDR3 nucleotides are TGCGCCAGCAGCTTGACAGCCTCGAACACCGGGGAGCTGTTTTTT. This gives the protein CASSLTASNTGELFF. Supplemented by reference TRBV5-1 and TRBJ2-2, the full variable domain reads KAGVTQTPRYLIKTRGQQVTLSCSPISGHRSVSWYQQTPGQGLQFLFEYFSETQRNKGNFPGRFSGRQFSNSRSEMNVSTLELGDSALYLCASSLTASNTGELFFGEGSRLTVL.

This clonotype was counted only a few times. CDR3 region: CASSEEVNYEQYF. DNA for the CDR3: TGTGCCAGCAGTGAGGAGGTGAACTACGAGCAGTACTTC. This chain uses TRBV2 with TRBJ2-7; D may be TRBD2 (5 bases). The V end was cut by 3 bases, the J end by 3 bases, with 9 bases between. CDR1 and CDR2 from the germline V gene are SNHLY and FYNNEI. CDR3 size: 13 residues.

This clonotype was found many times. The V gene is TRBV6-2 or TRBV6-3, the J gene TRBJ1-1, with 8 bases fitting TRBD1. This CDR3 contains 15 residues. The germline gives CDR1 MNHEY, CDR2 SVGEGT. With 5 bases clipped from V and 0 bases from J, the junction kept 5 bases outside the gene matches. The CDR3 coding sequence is TGTGCCAGCAGTAAACAGGGGGAGCTGAACACTGAAGCTTTCTTT. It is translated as CASSKQGELNTEAFF.

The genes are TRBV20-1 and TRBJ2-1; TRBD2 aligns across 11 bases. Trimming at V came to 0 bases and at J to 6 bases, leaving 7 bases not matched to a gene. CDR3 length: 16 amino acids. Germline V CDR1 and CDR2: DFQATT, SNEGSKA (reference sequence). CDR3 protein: CSARDLSSGRLNEQFF. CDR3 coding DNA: TGCAGTGCTAGAGATCTCTCTAGCGGGAGGCTCAATGAGCAGTTCTTC.

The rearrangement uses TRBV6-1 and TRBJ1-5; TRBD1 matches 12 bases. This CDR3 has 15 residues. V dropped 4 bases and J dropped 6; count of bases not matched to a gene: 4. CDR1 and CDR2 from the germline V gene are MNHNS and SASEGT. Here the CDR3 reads CASSAGQGAFQPQHF. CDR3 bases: TGTGCCAGCAGTGCGGGACAGGGGGCCTTTCAGCCCCAGCATTTT.

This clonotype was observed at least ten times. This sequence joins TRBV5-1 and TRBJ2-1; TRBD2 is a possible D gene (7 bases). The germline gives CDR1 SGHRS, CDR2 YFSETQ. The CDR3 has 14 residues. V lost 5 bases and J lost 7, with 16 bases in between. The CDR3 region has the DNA TGCGCCAGCAGTGGGGGGGCAGGATTAAATGAGCAGTTCTTC. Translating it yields CASSGGAGLNEQFF.

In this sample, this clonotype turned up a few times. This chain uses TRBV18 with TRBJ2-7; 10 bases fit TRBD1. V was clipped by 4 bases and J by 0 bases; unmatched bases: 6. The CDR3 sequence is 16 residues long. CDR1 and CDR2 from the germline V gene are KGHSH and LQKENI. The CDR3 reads CASSRRQGAFSYEQYF. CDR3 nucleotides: TGTGCCAGCTCACGACGACAGGGGGCCTTCTCCTACGAGCAGTACTTC.

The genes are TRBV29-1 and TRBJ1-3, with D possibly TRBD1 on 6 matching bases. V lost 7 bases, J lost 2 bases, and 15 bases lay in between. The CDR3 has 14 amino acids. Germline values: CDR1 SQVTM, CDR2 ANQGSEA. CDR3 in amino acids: CSAVQGEAGNTIYF. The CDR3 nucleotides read TGCAGCGCCGTACAGGGTGAAGCTGGAAACACCATATATTTT.

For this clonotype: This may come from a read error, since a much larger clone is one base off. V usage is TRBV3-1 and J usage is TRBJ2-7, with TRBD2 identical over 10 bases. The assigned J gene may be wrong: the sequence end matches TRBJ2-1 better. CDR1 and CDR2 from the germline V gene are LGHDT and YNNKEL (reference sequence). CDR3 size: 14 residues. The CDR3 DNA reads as TGTGCCAGCAGCTGGGCTAGCGGGAGATCCGAGCAGTTCTTC. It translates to CASSWASGRSEQFF.

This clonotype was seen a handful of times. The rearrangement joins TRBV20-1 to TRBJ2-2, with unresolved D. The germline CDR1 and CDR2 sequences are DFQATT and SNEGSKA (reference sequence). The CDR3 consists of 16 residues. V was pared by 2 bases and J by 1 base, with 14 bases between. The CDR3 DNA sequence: TGCAGTGCTAGATCAGGAGAGGCTCTGAACACCGGGGAGCTGTTTTTT. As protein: CSARSGEALNTGELFF.

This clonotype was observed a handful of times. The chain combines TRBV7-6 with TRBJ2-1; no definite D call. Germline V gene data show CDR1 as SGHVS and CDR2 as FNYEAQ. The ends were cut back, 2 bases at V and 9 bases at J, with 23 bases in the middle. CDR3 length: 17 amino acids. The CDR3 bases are TGTGCCAGCAGCTTATCTACTTCCGGAGTCCCAACATCTGAGCAGTTCTTC. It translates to CASSLSTSGVPTSEQFF.

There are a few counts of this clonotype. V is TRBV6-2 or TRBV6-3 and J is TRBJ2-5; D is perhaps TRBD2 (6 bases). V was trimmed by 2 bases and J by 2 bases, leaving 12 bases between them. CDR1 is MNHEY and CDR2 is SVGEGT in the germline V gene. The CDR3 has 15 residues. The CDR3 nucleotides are TGTGCCAGCAGTTACGACGTAGCGGATCAAGAGACCCAGTACTTC. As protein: CASSYDVADQETQYF.

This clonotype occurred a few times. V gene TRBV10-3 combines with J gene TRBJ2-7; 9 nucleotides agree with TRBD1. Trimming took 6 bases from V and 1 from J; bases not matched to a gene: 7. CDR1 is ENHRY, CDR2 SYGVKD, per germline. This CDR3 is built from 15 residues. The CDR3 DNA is TGTGCCATCAGCCCGGGACAGGGAGGTTCCTACGAGCAGTACTTC. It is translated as CAISPGQGGSYEQYF.

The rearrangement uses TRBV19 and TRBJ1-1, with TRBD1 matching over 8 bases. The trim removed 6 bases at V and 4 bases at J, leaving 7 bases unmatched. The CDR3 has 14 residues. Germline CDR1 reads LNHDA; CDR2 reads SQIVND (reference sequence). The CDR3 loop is CASRKTGGSTEAFF. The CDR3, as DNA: TGTGCCAGTAGAAAAACAGGGGGAAGCACTGAAGCTTTCTTT.

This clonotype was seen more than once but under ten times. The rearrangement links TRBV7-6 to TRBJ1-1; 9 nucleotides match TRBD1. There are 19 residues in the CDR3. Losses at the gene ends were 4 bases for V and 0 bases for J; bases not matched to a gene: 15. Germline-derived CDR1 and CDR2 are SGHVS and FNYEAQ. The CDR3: CASSSGQGKGIVLNTEAFF. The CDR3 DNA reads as TGTGCCAGCAGCTCGGGACAGGGAAAGGGTATAGTCTTGAACACTGAAGCTTTCTTT.

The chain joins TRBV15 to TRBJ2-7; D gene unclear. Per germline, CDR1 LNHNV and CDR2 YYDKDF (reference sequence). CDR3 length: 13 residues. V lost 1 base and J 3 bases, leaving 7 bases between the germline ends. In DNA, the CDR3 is TGTGCCACCAGCAGAGCACCCCTCTACGAGCAGTACTTC. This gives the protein CATSRAPLYEQYF.

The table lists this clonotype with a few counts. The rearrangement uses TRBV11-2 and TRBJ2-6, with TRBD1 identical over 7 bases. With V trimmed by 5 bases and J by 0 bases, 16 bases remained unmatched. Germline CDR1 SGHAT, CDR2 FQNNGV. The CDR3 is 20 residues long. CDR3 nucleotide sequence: TGTGCCAGCAGCCCCAGACAGGGTTGGAAGGGGTTCTCTGGGGCCAACGTCCTGACTTTC. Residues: CASSPRQGWKGFSGANVLTF.

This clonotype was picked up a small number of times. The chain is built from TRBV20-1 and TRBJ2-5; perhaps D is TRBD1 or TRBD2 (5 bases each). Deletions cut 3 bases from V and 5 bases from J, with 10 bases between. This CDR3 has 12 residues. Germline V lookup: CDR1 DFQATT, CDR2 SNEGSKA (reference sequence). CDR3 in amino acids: CSASLGDETQYF. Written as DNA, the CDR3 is TGCAGTGCTAGTTTGGGGGATGAGACCCAGTACTTC.